Sequencing of this T cell receptor (beta chain) was carried out in a study of blood T cell repertoires in COVID-19. The CDR3 loop spans 14 amino acids. J lost 3 bases, V lost 4 bases, and 5 bases had no gene match. Germline V lookup: CDR1 SGHRS, CDR2 YFSETQ. Source study methods: Reference gene primer amplification yielded estimated nucleated cell counts. Repertoires were generated with immunoSEQ multiplex PCR, while TCRdb's copy carries only in-frame clones and drops some. V and J calls and clone size come straight from that table; D and trimming were deduced from the DNA. Among just under 65,000 clones listed, around three quarters were seen once.

The rearrangement joins TRBV5-1 to TRBJ2-5; 8 bases are a match to TRBD2. The clonotype originates from a human donor in a cohort sampled during active COVID-19. The sequenced sample consisted of peripheral blood. Written as DNA, the CDR3 is TGCGCCAGCAGCAAGTCCGGGGGGGAAGAGACCCAGTACTTC. Translation gives CASSKSGGEETQYF.